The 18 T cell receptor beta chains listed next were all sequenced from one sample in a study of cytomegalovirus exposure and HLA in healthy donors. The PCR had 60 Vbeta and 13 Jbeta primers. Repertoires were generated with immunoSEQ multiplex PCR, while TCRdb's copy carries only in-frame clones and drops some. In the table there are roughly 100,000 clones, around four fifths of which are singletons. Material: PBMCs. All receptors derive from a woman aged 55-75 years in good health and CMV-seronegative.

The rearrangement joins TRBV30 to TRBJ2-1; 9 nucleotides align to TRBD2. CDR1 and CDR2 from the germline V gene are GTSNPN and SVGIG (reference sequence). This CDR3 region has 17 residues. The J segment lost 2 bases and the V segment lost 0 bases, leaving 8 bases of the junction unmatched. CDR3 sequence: CAWSVPGVAGAYNEQFF. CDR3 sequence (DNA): TGTGCCTGGAGTGTACCTGGGGTAGCGGGAGCCTACAATGAGCAGTTCTTC.

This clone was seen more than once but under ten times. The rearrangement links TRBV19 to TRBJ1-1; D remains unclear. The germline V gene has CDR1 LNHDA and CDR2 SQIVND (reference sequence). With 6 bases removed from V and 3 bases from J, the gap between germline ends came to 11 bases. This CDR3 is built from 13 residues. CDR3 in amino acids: CASSARSHTEAFF. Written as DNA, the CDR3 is TGTGCCAGTAGCGCCAGGTCTCACACTGAAGCTTTCTTT.

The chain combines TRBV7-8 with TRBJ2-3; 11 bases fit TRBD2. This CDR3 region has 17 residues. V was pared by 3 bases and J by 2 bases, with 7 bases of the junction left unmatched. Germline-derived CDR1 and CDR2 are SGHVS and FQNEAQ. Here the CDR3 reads CASSFRKTSGVTDTQYF. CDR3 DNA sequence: TGTGCCAGCAGCTTTCGAAAGACTAGCGGGGTCACAGATACGCAGTATTTT.

CDR3 DNA sequence: TGTGCCAGCAGCTTTGGACGGGACTCTGGAAACACCATATATTTT. This sequence encodes CASSFGRDSGNTIYF. V gene TRBV7-9 combines with J gene TRBJ1-3; D not certain. Germline lookup yields CDR1 SEHNR and CDR2 FQNEAQ (reference sequence). V was trimmed by 3 bases and J by 0 bases, leaving 9 bases between them. CDR3 length equals 15 residues.

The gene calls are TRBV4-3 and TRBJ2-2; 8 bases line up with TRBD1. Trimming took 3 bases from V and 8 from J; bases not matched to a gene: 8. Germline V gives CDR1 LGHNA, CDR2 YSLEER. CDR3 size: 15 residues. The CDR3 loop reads CASSHVRTGTGELFF. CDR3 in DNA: TGCGCCAGCAGCCACGTCAGGACAGGGACTGGGGAGCTGTTTTTT.

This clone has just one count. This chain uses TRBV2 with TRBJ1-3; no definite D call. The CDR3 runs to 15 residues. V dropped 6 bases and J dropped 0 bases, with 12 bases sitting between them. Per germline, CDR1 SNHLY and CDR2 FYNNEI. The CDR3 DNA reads TGTGCCAGCAGCACTGAGTTGTTCTCTGGAAACACCATATATTTT. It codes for CASSTELFSGNTIYF.

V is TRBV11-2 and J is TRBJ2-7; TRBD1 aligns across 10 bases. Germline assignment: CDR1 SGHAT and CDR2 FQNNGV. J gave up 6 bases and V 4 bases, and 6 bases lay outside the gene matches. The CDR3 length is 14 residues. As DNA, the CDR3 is TGTGCCAGCAGCTCCGGGACAGGGGAAGTCGAGCAGTACTTC. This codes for CASSSGTGEVEQYF.

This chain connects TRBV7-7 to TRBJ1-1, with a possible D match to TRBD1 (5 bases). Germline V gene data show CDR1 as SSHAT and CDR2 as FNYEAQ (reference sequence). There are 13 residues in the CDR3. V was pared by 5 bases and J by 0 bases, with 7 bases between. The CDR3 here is CASSPTVNTEAFF. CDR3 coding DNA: TGTGCCAGCAGCCCGACAGTGAACACTGAAGCTTTCTTT.

For the CDR3, the DNA is TGTGCCAGCAGTTTCCCCCGGACAGGGGAGGGGAGACTAGCCACCGGGGAGCTGTTTTTT. Translated: CASSFPRTGEGRLATGELFF. The V gene is TRBV28, the J gene TRBJ2-2, with TRBD1 matching over 9 bases. The germline V gene has CDR1 MDHEN and CDR2 SYDVKM. The CDR3 consists of 20 residues. The V and J ends lost 3 bases and 4 bases, in that order; junction bases with no gene match: 18.

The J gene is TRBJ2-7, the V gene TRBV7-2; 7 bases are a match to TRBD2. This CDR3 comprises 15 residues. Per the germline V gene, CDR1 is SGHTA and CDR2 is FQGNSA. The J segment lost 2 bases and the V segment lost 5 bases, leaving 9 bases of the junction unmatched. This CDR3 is CASSPASGAPYEQYF. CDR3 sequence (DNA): TGTGCCAGCAGCCCCGCCAGCGGGGCTCCCTACGAGCAGTACTTC. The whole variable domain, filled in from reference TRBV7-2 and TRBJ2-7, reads GAGVSQSPSNKVTEKGKDVELRCDPISGHTALYWYRQSLGQGLEFLIYFQGNSAPDKSGLPSDRFSAERTGGSVSTLTIQRTQQEDSAVYLCASSPASGAPYEQYFGPGTRLTVT.

Here the CDR3 DNA reads TGTGCCAGCAGTCCGGGGAGGGAGGGCGAAAAACTGTTTTTT. The encoded protein is CASSPGREGEKLFF. The rearrangement joins TRBV2 to TRBJ1-4; D is uncertain. Trimming stripped 5 bases from V and 8 bases from J, with 15 bases between. The CDR3 runs to 14 residues. The germline V gene has CDR1 SNHLY and CDR2 FYNNEI.

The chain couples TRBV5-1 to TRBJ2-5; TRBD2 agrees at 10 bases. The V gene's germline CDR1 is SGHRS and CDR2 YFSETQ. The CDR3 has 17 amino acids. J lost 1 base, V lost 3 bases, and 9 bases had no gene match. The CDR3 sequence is CASSSTGRTSGQETQYF. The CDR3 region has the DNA TGCGCCAGCAGCTCTACAGGGAGGACTAGCGGCCAAGAGACCCAGTACTTC.

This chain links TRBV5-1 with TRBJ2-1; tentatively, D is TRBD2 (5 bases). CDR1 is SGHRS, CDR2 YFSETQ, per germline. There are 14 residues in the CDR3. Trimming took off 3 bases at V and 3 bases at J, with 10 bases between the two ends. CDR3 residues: CASSYGGGYNEQFF. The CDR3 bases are TGCGCCAGCAGCTATGGTGGAGGCTACAATGAGCAGTTCTTC.

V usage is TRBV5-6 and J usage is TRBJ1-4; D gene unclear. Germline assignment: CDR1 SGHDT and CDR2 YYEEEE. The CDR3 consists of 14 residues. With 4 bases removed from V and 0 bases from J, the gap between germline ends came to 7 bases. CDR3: CASSDQATNEKLFF. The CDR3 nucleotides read TGTGCCAGCAGCGATCAGGCAACTAATGAAAAACTGTTTTTT.

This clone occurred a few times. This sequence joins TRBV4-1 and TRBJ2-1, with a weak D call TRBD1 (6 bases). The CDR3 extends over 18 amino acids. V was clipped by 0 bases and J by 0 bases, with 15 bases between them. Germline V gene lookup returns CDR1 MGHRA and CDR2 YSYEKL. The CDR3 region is CASSQESVTGPSYNEQFF. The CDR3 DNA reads TGCGCCAGCAGCCAAGAATCTGTTACAGGGCCCTCCTACAATGAGCAGTTCTTC.

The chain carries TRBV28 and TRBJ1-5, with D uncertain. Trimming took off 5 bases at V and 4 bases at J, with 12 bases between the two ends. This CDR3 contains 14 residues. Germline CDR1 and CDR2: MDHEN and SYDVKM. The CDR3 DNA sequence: TGTGCCAGCAGTGTACCCCCGACAAATCAGCCCCAGCATTTT. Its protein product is CASSVPPTNQPQHF.

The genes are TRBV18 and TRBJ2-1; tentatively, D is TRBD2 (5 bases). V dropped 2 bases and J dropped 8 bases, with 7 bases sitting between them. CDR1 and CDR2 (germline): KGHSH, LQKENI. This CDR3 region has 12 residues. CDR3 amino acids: CASSPGEYEQFF. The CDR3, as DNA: TGTGCCAGCTCACCAGGGGAGTATGAGCAGTTCTTC.

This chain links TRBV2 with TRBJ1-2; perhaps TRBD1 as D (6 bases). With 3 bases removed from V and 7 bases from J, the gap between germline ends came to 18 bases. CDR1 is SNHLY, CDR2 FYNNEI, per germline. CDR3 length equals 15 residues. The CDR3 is CASSESQGSFFGYTF. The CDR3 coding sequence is TGTGCCAGCAGTGAGTCACAGGGATCCTTCTTTGGCTACACCTTC.